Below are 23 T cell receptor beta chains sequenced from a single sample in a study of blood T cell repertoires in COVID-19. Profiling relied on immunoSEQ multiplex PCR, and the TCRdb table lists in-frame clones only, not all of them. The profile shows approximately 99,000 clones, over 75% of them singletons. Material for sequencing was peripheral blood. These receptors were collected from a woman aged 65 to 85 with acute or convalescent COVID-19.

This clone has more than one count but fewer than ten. For the CDR3, the DNA is TGTGCCAGCAGCCAAGGCGGGGGCTATGGCTACACCTTC. This gives the protein CASSQGGGYGYTF. The chain combines TRBV11-3 with TRBJ1-2, with D tentatively TRBD1 (5 bases). CDR1 SGHNT and CDR2 YENEEA come from the germline V gene. The CDR3 is 13 amino acids. V was pared by 5 bases and J by 4 bases, with 11 bases between.

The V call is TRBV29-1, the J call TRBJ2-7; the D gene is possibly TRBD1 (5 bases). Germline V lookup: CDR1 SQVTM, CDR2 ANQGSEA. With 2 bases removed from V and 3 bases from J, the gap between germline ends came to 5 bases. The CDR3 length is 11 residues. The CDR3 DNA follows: TGCAGCGTTGAACAGGGCTACGAGCAGTACGTC. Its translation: CSVEQGYEQYV.

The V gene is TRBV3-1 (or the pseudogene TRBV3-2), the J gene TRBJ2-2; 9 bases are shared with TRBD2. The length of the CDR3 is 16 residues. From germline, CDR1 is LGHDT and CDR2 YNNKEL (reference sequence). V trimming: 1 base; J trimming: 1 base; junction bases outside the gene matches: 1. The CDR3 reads CASSQGLAENTGELFF. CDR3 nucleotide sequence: TGTGCCAGCAGCCAAGGACTAGCGGAGAACACCGGGGAGCTGTTTTTT.

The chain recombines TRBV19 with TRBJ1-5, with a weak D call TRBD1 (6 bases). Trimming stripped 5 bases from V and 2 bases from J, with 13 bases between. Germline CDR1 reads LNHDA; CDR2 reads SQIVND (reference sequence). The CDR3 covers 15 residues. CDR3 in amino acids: CASSSWGLGNQPQHF. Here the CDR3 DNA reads TGTGCCAGTAGTTCCTGGGGGCTCGGCAATCAGCCCCAGCATTTT.

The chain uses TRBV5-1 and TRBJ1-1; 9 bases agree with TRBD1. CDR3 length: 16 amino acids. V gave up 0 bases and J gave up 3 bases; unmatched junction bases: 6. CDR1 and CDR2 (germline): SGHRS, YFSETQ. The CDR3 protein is CASSLGGTGRDTEAFF. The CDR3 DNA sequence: TGCGCCAGCAGCTTGGGTGGGACAGGGAGGGACACTGAAGCTTTCTTT.

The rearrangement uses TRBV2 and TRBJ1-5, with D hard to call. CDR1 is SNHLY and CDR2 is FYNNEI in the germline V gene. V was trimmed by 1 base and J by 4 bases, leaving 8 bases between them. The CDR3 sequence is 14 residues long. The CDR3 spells CASSEEVRNQPQHF. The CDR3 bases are TGTGCCAGCAGTGAAGAAGTGAGGAATCAGCCCCAGCATTTT.

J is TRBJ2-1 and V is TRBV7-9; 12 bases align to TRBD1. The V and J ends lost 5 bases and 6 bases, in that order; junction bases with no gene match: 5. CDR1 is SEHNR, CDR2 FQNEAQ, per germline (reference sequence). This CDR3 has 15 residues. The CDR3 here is CASSKPGQGANEQFF. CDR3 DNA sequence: TGTGCCAGCAGCAAGCCGGGACAGGGGGCCAATGAGCAGTTCTTC.

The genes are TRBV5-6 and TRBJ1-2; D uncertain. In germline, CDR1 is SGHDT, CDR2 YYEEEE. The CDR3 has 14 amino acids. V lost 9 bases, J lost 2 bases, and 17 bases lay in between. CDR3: CATSETGRNYGYTF. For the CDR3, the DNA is TGTGCCACCTCGGAGACTGGGAGAAACTATGGCTACACCTTC.

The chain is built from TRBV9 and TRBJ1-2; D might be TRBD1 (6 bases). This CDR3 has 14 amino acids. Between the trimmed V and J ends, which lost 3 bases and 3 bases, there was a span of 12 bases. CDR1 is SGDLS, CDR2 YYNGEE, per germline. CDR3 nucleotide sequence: TGTGCCAGCAGCGGGGCGGGGGCGGACTATGGCTACACCTTC. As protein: CASSGAGADYGYTF.

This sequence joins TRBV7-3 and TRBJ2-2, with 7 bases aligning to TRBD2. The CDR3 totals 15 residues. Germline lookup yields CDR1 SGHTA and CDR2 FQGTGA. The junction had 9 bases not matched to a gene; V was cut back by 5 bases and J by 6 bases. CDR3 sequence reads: CASSLSGPEAGELFF. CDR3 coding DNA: TGTGCCAGCAGCCTTAGCGGGCCCGAGGCCGGGGAGCTGTTTTTT.

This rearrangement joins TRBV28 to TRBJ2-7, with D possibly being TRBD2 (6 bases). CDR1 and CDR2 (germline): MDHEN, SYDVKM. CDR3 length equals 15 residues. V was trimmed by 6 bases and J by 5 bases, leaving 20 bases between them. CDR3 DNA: TGTGCCAGCAGCGTAATGGCGGGAAGAGGCGACGAGCAGTACTTC. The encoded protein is CASSVMAGRGDEQYF.

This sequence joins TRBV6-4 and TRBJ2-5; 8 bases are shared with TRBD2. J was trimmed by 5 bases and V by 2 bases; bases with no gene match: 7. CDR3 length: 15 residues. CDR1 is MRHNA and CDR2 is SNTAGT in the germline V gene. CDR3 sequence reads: CASSDEAGGRETQYF. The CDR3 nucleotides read TGTGCCAGCAGTGACGAGGCGGGGGGCCGTGAGACCCAGTACTTC.

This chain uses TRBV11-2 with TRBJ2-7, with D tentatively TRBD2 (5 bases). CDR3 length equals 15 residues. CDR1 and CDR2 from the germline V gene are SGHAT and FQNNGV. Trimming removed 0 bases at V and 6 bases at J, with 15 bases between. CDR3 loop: CASSLEPPGGGEQYF. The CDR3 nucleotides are TGTGCCAGCAGCTTAGAACCCCCCGGCGGAGGCGAGCAGTACTTC.

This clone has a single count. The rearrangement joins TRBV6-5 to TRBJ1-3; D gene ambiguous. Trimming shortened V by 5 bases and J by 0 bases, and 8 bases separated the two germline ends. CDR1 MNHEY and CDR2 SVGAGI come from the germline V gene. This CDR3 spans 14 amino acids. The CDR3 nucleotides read TGTGCCAGCAGTCCCCTAAGCTCTGGAAACACCATATATTTT. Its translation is CASSPLSSGNTIYF.

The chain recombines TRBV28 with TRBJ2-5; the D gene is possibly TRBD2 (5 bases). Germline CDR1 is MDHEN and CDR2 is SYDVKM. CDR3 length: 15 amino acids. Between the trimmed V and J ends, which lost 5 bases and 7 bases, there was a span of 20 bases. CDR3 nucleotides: TGTGCCAGCAGTGGCTACTGGACCCGAGGGCCGACCCAGTACTTC. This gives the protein CASSGYWTRGPTQYF.

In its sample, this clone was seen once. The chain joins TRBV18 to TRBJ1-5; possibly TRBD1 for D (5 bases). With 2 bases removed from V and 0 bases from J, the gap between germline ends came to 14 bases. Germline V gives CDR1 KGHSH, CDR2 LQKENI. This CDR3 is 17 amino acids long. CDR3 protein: CASSPLQVPYSNQPQHF. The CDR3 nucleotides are TGTGCCAGCTCACCATTACAGGTTCCTTATAGCAATCAGCCCCAGCATTTT.

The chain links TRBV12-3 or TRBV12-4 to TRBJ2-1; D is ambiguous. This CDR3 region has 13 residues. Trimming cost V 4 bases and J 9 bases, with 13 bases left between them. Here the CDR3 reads CASSSARGTEQFF. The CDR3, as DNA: TGTGCCAGCAGTTCCGCCCGAGGCACTGAGCAGTTCTTC.

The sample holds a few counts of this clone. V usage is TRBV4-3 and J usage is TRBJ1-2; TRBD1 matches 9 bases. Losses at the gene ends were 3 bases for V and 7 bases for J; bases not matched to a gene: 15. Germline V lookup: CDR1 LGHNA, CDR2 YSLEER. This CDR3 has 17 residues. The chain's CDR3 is CASSHGLRPGQGGGYTF. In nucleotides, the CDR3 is TGCGCCAGCAGCCATGGACTAAGACCGGGACAGGGTGGTGGCTACACCTTC.

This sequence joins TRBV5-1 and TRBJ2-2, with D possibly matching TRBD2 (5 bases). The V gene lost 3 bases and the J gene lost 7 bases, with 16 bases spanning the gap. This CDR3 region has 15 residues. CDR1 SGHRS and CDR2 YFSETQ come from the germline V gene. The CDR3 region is CASSSVGLAGGELFF. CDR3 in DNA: TGCGCCAGCAGCTCCGTAGGGCTCGCGGGCGGGGAGCTGTTTTTT.

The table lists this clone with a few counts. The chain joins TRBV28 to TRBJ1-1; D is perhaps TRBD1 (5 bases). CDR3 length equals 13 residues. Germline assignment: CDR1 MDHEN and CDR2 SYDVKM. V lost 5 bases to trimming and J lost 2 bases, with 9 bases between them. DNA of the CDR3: TGTGCCAGCAGTGGGGCGGCCAACACTGAAGCTTTCTTT. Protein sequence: CASSGAANTEAFF.

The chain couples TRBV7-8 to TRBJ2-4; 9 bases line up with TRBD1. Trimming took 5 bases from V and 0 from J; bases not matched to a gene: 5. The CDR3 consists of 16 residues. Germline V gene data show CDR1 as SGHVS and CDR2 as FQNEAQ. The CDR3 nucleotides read TGTGCCAGCAGCCCCAGGGACAGGGTAGCCAAAAACATTCAGTACTTC. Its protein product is CASSPRDRVAKNIQYF.

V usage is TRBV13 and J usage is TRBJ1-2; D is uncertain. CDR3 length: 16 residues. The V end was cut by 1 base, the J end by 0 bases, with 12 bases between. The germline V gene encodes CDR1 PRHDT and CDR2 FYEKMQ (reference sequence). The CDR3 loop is CASSLAGYGANYGYTF. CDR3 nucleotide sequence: TGTGCCAGCAGCTTAGCGGGATACGGGGCTAACTATGGCTACACCTTC.

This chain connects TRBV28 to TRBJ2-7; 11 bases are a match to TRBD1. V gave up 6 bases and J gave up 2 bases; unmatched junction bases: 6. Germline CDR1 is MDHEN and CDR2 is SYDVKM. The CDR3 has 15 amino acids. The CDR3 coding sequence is TGTGCCAGCAGCCGTCTGGGACAGGGGGCCTACGAGCAGTACTTC. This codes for CASSRLGQGAYEQYF.